The entry below gives a single TCR beta chain sequence along with its context. The clone's antigen remains unknown. No base quality information exists; no much larger clone differs at one position. The data belong to a study of Ad26.COV2.S vaccination and SARS-CoV-2 variants (dated by TCRdb to the early 2020s). About the investigation overall: Vaccine-arm donors were drawn from COV1001, a multicentre, randomized, double-blind, placebo-controlled phase I-IIa trial of Ad26.COV2.S in healthy adults. Ad26.COV2.S was administered intramuscularly at a dose of 5x10^10 or 1x10^11 viral particles, either as one shot or as two shots given 56 days apart. TCRbeta repertoire sequencing was used to assess the specificity and breadth of SARS-CoV-2-reactive T cell receptors after Ad26.COV2.S vaccination. The TCR-sequenced set comprised approximately 32 samples: some 20 Ad26.COV2.S vaccine recipients, 5 placebo recipients and 8 SARS-CoV-2 convalescent individuals. Participants in the trial were split at random into five groups of five each, receiving low-dose or high-dose Ad26.COV2.S once or twice, or else placebo on both occasions. Investigators remained blinded to trial group allocation during experiments and outcome assessment. General study outcomes and caveats: Spike-specific TCR breadth was higher in Ad26.COV2.S recipients than in placebo recipients (P = 0.0014). It was noted by the authors that total T cell responses may have been underestimated by the TCR breadth and depth analyses. Non-spike TCR breadth was comparable between vaccine and placebo recipients, consistent with the vaccine containing only spike. After vaccination, substantial breadth of spike-specific CD8+ and CD4+ T cell responses was reported. The study lacked the statistical power to compare responses across vaccine doses or regimens.

After removal of 5 bases from V and 3 bases from J, the junction retains 14 bases not matched to a gene. The CDR3 starts with the cysteine, ends with the phenylalanine, and has 18 residues. Of the read, only the CDR3 DNA is kept; its 54 bases are in frame from base 1. CDR1 and CDR2 (SGHVS, FNYEAQ) derive from the germline V gene. TCRbeta CDR3 regions were sequenced with the immunoSEQ Assay. After extraction, genomic DNA underwent amplification by bias-controlled multiplex PCR, followed by high-throughput sequencing. The study's processing was this. Collapsing and filtering of sequences were performed to quantify the absolute abundance of each unique TCRbeta CDR3 region. Usable DNA was measured by amplifying reference genes present in all nucleated cells, and TCRbeta template counts were normalized to that usable DNA to estimate T cell fraction. Repertoire TCRs were annotated as SARS-CoV-2-specific by exact matching of V gene, CDR3 amino acid sequence and J gene to a known reactive TCR set. The reference SARS-CoV-2 TCR set came from MIRA and was filtered for enrichment in COVID-19-positive ImmuneCODE repertoires, removing public or cross-reactive TCRs. Using the MIRA antigens, annotated TCRs were further analysed by specific ORF or by position within an ORF. Breadth was defined as annotated unique rearrangements over total unique productive rearrangements; depth was the summed frequency of those rearrangements. Two-sided Wilcoxon rank-sum tests were applied when comparing TCR breadth between groups. What TCRdb holds here is the immuneACCESS table cut down to in-frame rearrangements. Part of the clones is not present; checked against another copy, under half of the missing clones reflect an unresolved V gene, and the others are unexplained. For V, J and clone size, that table is used; D and trimming come from the DNA. Within this sample are roughly 680,000 clones, with more than 80% of them counted one time only. The top ten constitute about 1.5% of the sample.

The treatment or condition label, as the study defines it: about 20 received Ad26.COV2.S at low or high dose, single or two shots; five or six received placebo; per-sample allocation not given. Repertoires of vaccine and placebo recipients were sequenced from samples taken on day 63 after the first injection. Between 29 July and 7 August 2020, Cohort 1b enrolled 25 adults aged 18-55 years at one site in Boston, USA. As a vaccine, Ad26.COV2.S was a replication-incompetent adenovirus type 26 vector that expressed a prefusion-stabilized SARS-CoV-2 spike protein derived from the original Wuhan strain.

Sequencing used peripheral blood, obtained in a trial of Ad26.COV2.S vaccine versus placebo. The sequence was collected from a person aged 18-60 years who received the Ad26.COV2.S COVID-19 vaccine or a placebo. Rearrangement joined TRBV7-6 to TRBJ2-1; the junction holds 9 bases that match TRBD1. CDR3 reads: CASSQSRRRGQGYNEQFF. The DNA is as follows: TGTGCCAGCAGCCAAAGTCGGAGAAGGGGACAGGGCTACAATGAGCAGTTCTTC.